This T cell receptor (beta chain) appears in the sequencing data of a study of cytomegalovirus exposure and HLA in healthy donors. The germline V gene encodes CDR1 MGHRA and CDR2 YSYEKL. The V end lost 0 bases, the J end lost 4 bases, and 5 bases lay between the germline ends. CDR3 length: 13 residues. Study results and limitations: A later analysis, which compared TCR beta chains of equal frequency, found the HLA-associated ones more clonally expanded.

Points on this clone: Its target is unknown.

Both 60 Vbeta primers and 13 Jbeta primers went into the PCR. Authors' processing steps: In a later analysis, of some 80 million unique beta chains, around 11 million appeared in at least two donors. Method: immunoSEQ multiplex PCR; TCRdb's copy keeps in-frame clones and lacks some. The V and J calls and clone size were taken over from that table, and D and trimming were inferred from the DNA. The sample has roughly 150,000 clones; more than 60% are singletons. Sequencing used PBMCs. The gene calls are TRBV4-1 and TRBJ2-3; D gene ambiguous. The sequence derives from a young man in good health and CMV-seropositive. CDR3 amino acids: CASSQEAPDTQYF. The CDR3 region has the DNA TGCGCCAGCAGCCAAGAGGCCCCAGATACGCAGTATTTT.